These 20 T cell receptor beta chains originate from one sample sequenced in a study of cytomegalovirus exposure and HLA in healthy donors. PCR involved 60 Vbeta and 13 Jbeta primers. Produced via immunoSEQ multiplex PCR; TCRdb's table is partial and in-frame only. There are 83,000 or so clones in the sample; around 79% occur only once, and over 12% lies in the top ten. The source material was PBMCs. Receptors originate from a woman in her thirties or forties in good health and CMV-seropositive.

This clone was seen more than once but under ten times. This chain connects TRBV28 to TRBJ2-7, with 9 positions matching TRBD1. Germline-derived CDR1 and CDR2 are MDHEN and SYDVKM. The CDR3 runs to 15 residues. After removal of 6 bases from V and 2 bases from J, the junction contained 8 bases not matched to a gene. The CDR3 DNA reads TGTGCCAGCAGACCCTACAGGGGGCAGACCTACGAGCAGTACTTC. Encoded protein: CASRPYRGQTYEQYF.

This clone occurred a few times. The CDR3 is CASSAQGSGIFMETQYF. The CDR3 nucleotides are TGTGCCAGCAGCGCTCAGGGTAGCGGGATTTTTATGGAGACCCAGTACTTC. The chain has TRBV27 and TRBJ2-5; 8 bases fit TRBD2. This CDR3 comprises 17 residues. Losses at the gene ends were 6 bases for V and 5 bases for J; bases not matched to a gene: 17. CDR1 MNHEY and CDR2 SMNVEV come from the germline V gene (reference sequence).

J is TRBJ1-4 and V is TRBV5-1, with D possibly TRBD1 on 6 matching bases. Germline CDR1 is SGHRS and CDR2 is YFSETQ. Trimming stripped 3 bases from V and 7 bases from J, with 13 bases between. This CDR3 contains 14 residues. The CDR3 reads CASSSGTRGEKLFF. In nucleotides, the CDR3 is TGCGCCAGCAGCTCCGGGACAAGGGGTGAAAAACTGTTTTTT.

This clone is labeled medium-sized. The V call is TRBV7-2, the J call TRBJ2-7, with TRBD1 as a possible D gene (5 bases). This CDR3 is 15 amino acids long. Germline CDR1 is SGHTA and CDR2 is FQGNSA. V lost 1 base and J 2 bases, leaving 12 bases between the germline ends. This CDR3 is CASSLEAGSTYEQYF. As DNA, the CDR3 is TGTGCCAGCAGCTTAGAGGCAGGGTCTACCTACGAGCAGTACTTC.

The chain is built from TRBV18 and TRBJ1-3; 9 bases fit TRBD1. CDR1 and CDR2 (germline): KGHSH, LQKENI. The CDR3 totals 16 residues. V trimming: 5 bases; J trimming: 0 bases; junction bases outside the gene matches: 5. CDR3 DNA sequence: TGTGCCAGCTCAACTGGGACAGGGAACTCTGGAAACACCATATATTTT. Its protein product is CASSTGTGNSGNTIYF.

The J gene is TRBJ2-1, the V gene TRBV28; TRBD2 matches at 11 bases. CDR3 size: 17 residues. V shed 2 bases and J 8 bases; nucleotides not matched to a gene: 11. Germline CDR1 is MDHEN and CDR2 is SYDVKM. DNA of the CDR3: TGTGCCAGCAGTTTAACCGTCGCAACTAGCGGGAGACATGAGCAGTTCTTC. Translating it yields CASSLTVATSGRHEQFF.

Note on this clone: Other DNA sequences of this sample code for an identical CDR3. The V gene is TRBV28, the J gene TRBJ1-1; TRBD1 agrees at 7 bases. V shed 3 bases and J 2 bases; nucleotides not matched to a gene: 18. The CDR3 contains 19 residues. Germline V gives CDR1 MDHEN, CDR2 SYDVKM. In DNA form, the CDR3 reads TGTGCCAGCAGTTTCTGGCTATTTGATAGGGGGCGAATAAACACTGAAGCTTTCTTT. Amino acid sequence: CASSFWLFDRGRINTEAFF.

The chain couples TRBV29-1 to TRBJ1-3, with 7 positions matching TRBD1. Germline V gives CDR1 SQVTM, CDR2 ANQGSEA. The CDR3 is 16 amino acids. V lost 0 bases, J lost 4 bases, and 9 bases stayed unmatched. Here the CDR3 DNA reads TGCAGCGTTGAAGATACACAGGGGATCGCCGGAAACACCATATATTTT. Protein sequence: CSVEDTQGIAGNTIYF.

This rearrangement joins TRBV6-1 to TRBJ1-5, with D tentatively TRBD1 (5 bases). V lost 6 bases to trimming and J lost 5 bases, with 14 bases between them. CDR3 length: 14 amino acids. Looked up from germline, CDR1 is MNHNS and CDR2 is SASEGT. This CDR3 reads CASRGGARDQPQHF. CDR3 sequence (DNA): TGTGCCAGCAGGGGAGGGGCGCGGGATCAGCCCCAGCATTTT.

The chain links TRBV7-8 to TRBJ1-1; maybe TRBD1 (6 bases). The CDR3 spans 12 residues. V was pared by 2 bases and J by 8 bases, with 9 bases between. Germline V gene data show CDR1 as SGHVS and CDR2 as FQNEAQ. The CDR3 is CASSLRGGEAFF. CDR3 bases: TGTGCCAGCAGCTTAAGGGGGGGAGAAGCTTTCTTT. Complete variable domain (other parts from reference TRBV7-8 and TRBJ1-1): GAGVSQSPRYKVAKRGQDVALRCDPISGHVSLFWYQQALGQGPEFLTYFQNEAQLDKSGLPSDRFFAERPEGSVSTLKIQRTQQEDSAVYLCASSLRGGEAFFGQGTRLTVV.

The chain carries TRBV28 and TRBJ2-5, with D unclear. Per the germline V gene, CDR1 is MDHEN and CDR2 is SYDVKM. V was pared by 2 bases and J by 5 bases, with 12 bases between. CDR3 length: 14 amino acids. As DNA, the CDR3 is TGTGCCAGCAGTTTACCCCGCCGTCGGGAGACCCAGTACTTC. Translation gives CASSLPRRRETQYF.

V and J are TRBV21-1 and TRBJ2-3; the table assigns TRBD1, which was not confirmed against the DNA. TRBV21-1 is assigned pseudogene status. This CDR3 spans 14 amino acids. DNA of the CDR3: TGTGCCAGCAGCAACGGACAGGCCACAGATACGCAGTATTTT. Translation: CASSNGQATDTQYF.

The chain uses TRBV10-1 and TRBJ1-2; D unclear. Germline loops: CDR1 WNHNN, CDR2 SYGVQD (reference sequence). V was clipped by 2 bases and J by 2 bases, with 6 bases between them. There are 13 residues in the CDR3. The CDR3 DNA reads TGCGCCAGCAGTGAGGGGCTAAACTATGGCTACACCTTC. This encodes CASSEGLNYGYTF.

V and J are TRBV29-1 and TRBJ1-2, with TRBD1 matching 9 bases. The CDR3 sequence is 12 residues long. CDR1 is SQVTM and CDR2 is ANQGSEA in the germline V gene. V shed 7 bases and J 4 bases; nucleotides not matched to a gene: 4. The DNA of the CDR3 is TGCAGCGCTGAGACAGGGGGCTATGGCTACACCTTC. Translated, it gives CSAETGGYGYTF.

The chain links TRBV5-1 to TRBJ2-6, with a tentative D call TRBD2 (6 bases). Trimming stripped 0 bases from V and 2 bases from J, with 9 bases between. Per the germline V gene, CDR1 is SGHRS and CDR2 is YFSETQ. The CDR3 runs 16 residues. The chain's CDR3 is CASSLGSGAGANVLTF. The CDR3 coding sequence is TGCGCCAGCAGCTTGGGATCGGGGGCTGGGGCCAACGTCCTGACTTTC. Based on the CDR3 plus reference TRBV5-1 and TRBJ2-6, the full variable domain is KAGVTQTPRYLIKTRGQQVTLSCSPISGHRSVSWYQQTPGQGLQFLFEYFSETQRNKGNFPGRFSGRQFSNSRSEMNVSTLELGDSALYLCASSLGSGAGANVLTFGAGSRLTVL.

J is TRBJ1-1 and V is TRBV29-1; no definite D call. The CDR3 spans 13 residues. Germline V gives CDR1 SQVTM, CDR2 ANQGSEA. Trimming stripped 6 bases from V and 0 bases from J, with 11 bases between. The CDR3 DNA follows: TGCAGCGTCGCTGCACAGATGAACACTGAAGCTTTCTTT. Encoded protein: CSVAAQMNTEAFF.

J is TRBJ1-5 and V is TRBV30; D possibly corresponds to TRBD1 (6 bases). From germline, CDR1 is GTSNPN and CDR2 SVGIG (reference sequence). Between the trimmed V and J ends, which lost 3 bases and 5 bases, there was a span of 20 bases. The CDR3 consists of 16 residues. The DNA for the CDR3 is TGTGCCTGGAGCCCCGGGGGGGGGCTTACGGATCAGCCCCAGCATTTT. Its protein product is CAWSPGGGLTDQPQHF.

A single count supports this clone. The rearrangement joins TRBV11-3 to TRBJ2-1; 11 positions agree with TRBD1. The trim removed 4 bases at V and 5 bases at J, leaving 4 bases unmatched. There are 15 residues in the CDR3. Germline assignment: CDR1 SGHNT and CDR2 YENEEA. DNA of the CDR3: TGTGCCAGCAGCTCCGGGACAGGGGGGGACAATGAGCAGTTCTTC. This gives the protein CASSSGTGGDNEQFF.

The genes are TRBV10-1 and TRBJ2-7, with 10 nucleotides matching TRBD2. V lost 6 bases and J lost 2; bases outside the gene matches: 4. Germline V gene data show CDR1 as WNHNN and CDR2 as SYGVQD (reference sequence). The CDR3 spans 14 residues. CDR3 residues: CASSASGGAYEQYF. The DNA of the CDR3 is TGCGCCAGCAGCGCTAGCGGGGGCGCCTACGAGCAGTACTTC.

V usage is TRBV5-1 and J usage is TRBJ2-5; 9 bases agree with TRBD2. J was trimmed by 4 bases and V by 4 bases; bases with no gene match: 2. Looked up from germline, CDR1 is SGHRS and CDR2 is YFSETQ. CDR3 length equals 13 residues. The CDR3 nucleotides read TGCGCCAGCAGCGGGCGGGAGGGAGAGACCCAGTACTTC. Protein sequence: CASSGREGETQYF.